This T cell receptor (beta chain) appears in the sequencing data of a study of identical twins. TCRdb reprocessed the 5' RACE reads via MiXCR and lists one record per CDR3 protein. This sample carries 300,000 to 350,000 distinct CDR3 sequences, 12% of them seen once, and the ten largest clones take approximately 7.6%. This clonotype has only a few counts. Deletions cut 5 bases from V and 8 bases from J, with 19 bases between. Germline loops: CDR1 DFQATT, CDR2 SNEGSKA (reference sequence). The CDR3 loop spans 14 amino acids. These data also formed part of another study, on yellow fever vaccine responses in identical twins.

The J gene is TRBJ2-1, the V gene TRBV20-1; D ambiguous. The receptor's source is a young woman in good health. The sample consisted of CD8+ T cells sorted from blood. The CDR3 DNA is TGCAGTGCTGTGGATATTCTGGGTTTGGATGAGCAGTTCTTC. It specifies CSAVDILGLDEQFF.